What follows are 28 T cell receptor beta chains derived from one specimen sequenced in a study of regulatory T cells in long-lasting Graves disease. The time point denotes: newly diagnosed GD, antithyroid drugs for less than 3 months. The TCR library was prepared using RNA isolated from PBMCs. iRepertoire HTBI primers and Arm-PCR of CDR3 regions built TCR beta libraries. TCRdb processed the multiplex PCR reads anew with MiXCR; each CDR3 protein has one entry. Altogether under 500,000 distinct CDR3 sequences are present, around 15% being singletons, with the ten largest covering over 8.5%. The same sample was also studied in work on T cells in Graves' hyperthyroidism and ophthalmopathy.

The material sequenced was peripheral blood mononuclear cells (PBMCs), taken at new diagnosis, from a patient treated with antithyroid drugs. Receptor source: a woman aged 30 to 39 with Graves disease.

The chain carries TRBV18 and TRBJ2-5; D not resolved. The germline CDR1 and CDR2 sequences are KGHSH and LQKENI. Trimming took off 0 bases at V and 4 bases at J, with 6 bases between the two ends. The CDR3 extends over 13 amino acids. The CDR3: CASSPPTLETQYF. CDR3 sequence (DNA): TGTGCCAGCTCACCACCAACATTAGAGACCCAGTACTTC.

This clonotype was detected many times. The chain uses TRBV11-2 and TRBJ2-6; D unclear. The CDR3 is 17 amino acids. The ends were cut back, 5 bases at V and 0 bases at J, with 14 bases in the middle. Per germline, CDR1 SGHAT and CDR2 FQNNGV. CDR3 protein: CASSPFVTSSGANVLTF. CDR3 DNA sequence: TGTGCCAGCAGCCCTTTCGTTACCAGCTCTGGGGCCAACGTCCTGACTTTC. Complete variable domain (other parts from reference TRBV11-2 and TRBJ2-6): EAGVAQSPRYKIIEKRQSVAFWCNPISGHATLYWYQQILGQGPKLLIQFQNNGVVDDSQLPKDRFSAERLKGVDSTLKIQPAKLEDSAVYLCASSPFVTSSGANVLTFGAGSRLTVL.

This clonotype was observed many times. V gene TRBV2 combines with J gene TRBJ1-6, with D unresolved. Germline CDR1 is SNHLY and CDR2 is FYNNEI. The CDR3 is 19 residues long. V shed 0 bases and J shed 8 bases, with 23 bases lying between them. CDR3 loop: CASSEASAGGRKPYSPLHF. The DNA for the CDR3 is TGTGCCAGCAGTGAAGCCTCCGCGGGCGGCCGGAAACCCTATTCACCCCTCCACTTT. Drawing the rest from reference TRBV2 and TRBJ1-6, the complete variable domain is EPEVTQTPSHQVTQMGQEVILRCVPISNHLYFYWYRQILGQKVEFLVSFYNNEISEKSEIFDDQFSVERPDGSNFTLKIRSTKLEDSAMYFCASSEASAGGRKPYSPLHFGNGTRLTVT.

Details on this clonotype: A read error may be the cause here, since a much bigger clone is one base away. This chain links TRBV28 with TRBJ1-5; a weak D match, TRBD1 (6 bases). The CDR3 contains 15 residues. V was clipped by 7 bases and J by 4 bases, with 17 bases between them. CDR1 is MDHEN, CDR2 SYDVKM, per germline. The CDR3 spells CASIGEGGLNQPQHF. CDR3 nucleotide sequence: TGTGCCAGCATTGGAGAGGGGGGACTGAATCAGCCCCAGCATTTT.

This clonotype came up a few times. The rearrangement joins TRBV7-9 to TRBJ1-1, with TRBD1 matching 11 bases. The CDR3 sequence is 16 residues long. The V gene's germline CDR1 is SEHNR and CDR2 FQNEAQ (reference sequence). V dropped 7 bases and J dropped 6; count of bases not matched to a gene: 13. The CDR3: CASTNIRTGGLAEAFF. The CDR3 DNA reads as TGTGCCAGCACCAACATTAGGACAGGGGGCTTGGCTGAAGCTTTCTTT. The variable domain in full, with the rest retrieved from reference TRBV7-9 and TRBJ1-1, is DTGVSQNPRHKITKRGQNVTFRCDPISEHNRLYWYRQTLGQGPEFLTYFQNEAQLEKSRLLSDRFSAERPKGSFSTLEIQRTEQGDSAMYLCASTNIRTGGLAEAFFGQGTRLTVV.

In regard to this clonotype: One base away lies a much larger clone, so this may be a sequencing read error. The conserved closing phenylalanine or tryptophan is absent in this CDR3, likely reflecting a read error. The V call is TRBV18, the J call TRBJ1-1; D possibly corresponds to TRBD1 (5 bases). Trimming pared 3 bases from V and 0 bases from J, leaving 17 bases between. Germline lookup yields CDR1 KGHSH and CDR2 LQKENI. The CDR3 is 17 residues long. The CDR3 DNA reads TGTGCCAGCTCACCTTTCCGGGGCCCCGCCATGAACACTGAAGCTTTCTCT. Its protein product is CASSPFRGPAMNTEAFS.

A word on this clonotype: The likely explanation is a read error, given a far larger clone one base away. This sequence joins TRBV28 and TRBJ2-1, with 7 positions matching TRBD1. Looked up from germline, CDR1 is MDHEN and CDR2 is SYDVKM. The junction had 23 bases not matched to a gene; V was cut back by 5 bases and J by 10 bases. This CDR3 region has 18 residues. CDR3 DNA: TGTGCCAGCAGTCCTTCCGGGACAGTGTCCATCGTTTCCTACGAGCAGTTCTTC. Translating gives CASSPSGTVSIVSYEQFF.

This clonotype showed up just a few times. The chain carries TRBV29-1 and TRBJ2-7; a possible D gene is TRBD2 (6 bases). This CDR3 contains 14 residues. V was cut by 4 bases and J by 4 bases, with 17 bases left in between. CDR1 and CDR2 from the germline V gene are SQVTM and ANQGSEA. CDR3: CSVVGDSSGYEQYF. The CDR3 bases are TGCAGCGTTGTCGGGGACTCCTCAGGGTACGAGCAGTACTTC.

This clonotype was detected ten times or more. CDR3 residues: CASSLRSQETQYF. The CDR3 DNA sequence: TGTGCCAGCAGCCTGCGCAGCCAAGAGACCCAGTACTTC. The rearrangement uses TRBV3-1 and TRBJ2-5, with unresolved D. The CDR3 loop spans 13 amino acids. Germline assignment: CDR1 LGHDT and CDR2 YNNKEL (reference sequence). Trimming pared 4 bases from V and 1 base from J, leaving 7 bases between.

This clonotype was counted a few times. This rearrangement joins TRBV29-1 to TRBJ2-5; D could derive from TRBD1 or TRBD2 (5 bases each). CDR3 length: 12 residues. Germline assignment: CDR1 SQVTM and CDR2 ANQGSEA. Trimming stripped 6 bases from V and 5 bases from J, with 13 bases between. The CDR3 DNA reads as TGCAGCGTCCGCCGGGGCAGGGAGACCCAGTACTTC. As protein: CSVRRGRETQYF.

This clonotype was seen ten or more times. The CDR3 here is CASSPLAGKSYEQYF. The CDR3 DNA reads as TGCGCCAGCAGCCCTCTAGCGGGAAAATCCTACGAGCAGTACTTC. The chain uses TRBV5-1 and TRBJ2-7, with 9 bases identical to TRBD2. From germline, CDR1 is SGHRS and CDR2 YFSETQ. The ends lost 4 bases at V and 1 base at J; junction bases unmatched: 6. The CDR3 runs to 15 residues.

This clonotype was seen a few times. The gene calls are TRBV20-1 and TRBJ1-1; TRBD1 aligns across 8 bases. Germline CDR1 reads DFQATT; CDR2 reads SNEGSKA (reference sequence). V lost 0 bases, J lost 1 base, and 10 bases stayed unmatched. CDR3 size: 17 residues. CDR3 region: CSARDTGGGRRNTEAFF. In nucleotides, the CDR3 is TGCAGTGCTAGAGATACAGGGGGAGGGCGGCGGAACACTGAAGCTTTCTTT.

The sample holds many counts of this clonotype. The V call is TRBV27, the J call TRBJ2-7; TRBD1 matches 10 bases. The ends lost 6 bases at V and 6 bases at J; junction bases unmatched: 8. The germline CDR1 and CDR2 sequences are MNHEY and SMNVEV (reference sequence). The CDR3 is 14 amino acids. The CDR3 is CASSPGTGELEQYF. CDR3 nucleotide sequence: TGTGCCAGCAGCCCCGGGACAGGGGAACTCGAGCAGTACTTC.

This clonotype was counted ten times or more. V and J are TRBV27 and TRBJ2-7, with 7 bases that match TRBD1. The V segment lost 5 bases and the J segment 3 bases; nucleotides outside the gene matches: 10. Looked up from germline, CDR1 is MNHEY and CDR2 is SMNVEV (reference sequence). This CDR3 is 15 amino acids long. DNA for the CDR3: TGTGCCAGCAGTCTAAGACAGGGCTTGGTCTACGAGCAGTACTTC. Its protein product is CASSLRQGLVYEQYF.

This clonotype appeared many times. This rearrangement joins TRBV9 to TRBJ2-3, with D tentatively TRBD2 (6 bases). The V gene's germline CDR1 is SGDLS and CDR2 YYNGEE. This CDR3 is built from 15 residues. Trimming pared 7 bases from V and 0 bases from J, leaving 15 bases between. Here the CDR3 reads CASSRSAGSTDTQYF. CDR3 nucleotides: TGTGCCAGCTCCCGATCGGCGGGGAGCACAGATACGCAGTATTTT.

The chain employs TRBV20-1 and TRBJ2-1; D is possibly TRBD2 (7 bases). Trimming removed 6 bases at V and 2 bases at J, with 20 bases between. The V gene's germline CDR1 is DFQATT and CDR2 SNEGSKA (reference sequence). The CDR3 is made up of 16 amino acids. Here the CDR3 reads CSAKAVSGGAYNEQFF. CDR3 nucleotides: TGCAGTGCAAAGGCGGTTTCGGGGGGCGCCTACAATGAGCAGTTCTTC.

This chain joins TRBV10-3 and TRBJ2-5, with a tentative D call TRBD1 (6 bases). The CDR3 contains 15 residues. Trimming took off 4 bases at V and 11 bases at J, with 23 bases between the two ends. From germline, CDR1 is ENHRY and CDR2 SYGVKD. The CDR3 spells CAISAQGQGAITQYF. CDR3 bases: TGTGCCATCAGTGCCCAGGGGCAGGGCGCGATTACTCAGTACTTC.

The chain carries TRBV20-1 and TRBJ2-7; 8 bases align to TRBD2. Germline CDR1 DFQATT, CDR2 SNEGSKA (reference sequence). This CDR3 spans 18 amino acids. V lost 3 bases to trimming and J lost 1 base; unmatched junction nucleotides: 17. CDR3 protein: CSASPSVGSGKWSYEQYF. DNA of the CDR3: TGCAGTGCTAGTCCCTCCGTGGGTAGCGGGAAGTGGTCCTACGAGCAGTACTTC.

Ten or more counts support this clonotype. The CDR3 nucleotides read TGTGCCAGCAGTCCCGACCAGGGTCGGGGTACTGAAGCTTTCTTT. This codes for CASSPDQGRGTEAFF. The chain uses TRBV6-1 and TRBJ1-1, with D perhaps TRBD1 (5 bases). Trimming removed 5 bases from V and 5 bases from J, with 18 bases in between. Germline CDR1 MNHNS, CDR2 SASEGT. The CDR3 length is 15 residues.

This clonotype was seen at least ten times. The chain is built from TRBV6-2 or TRBV6-3 and TRBJ2-7, with TRBD2 matching 7 bases. Per germline, CDR1 MNHEY and CDR2 SVGEGT. Losses at the gene ends were 4 bases for V and 2 bases for J; bases not matched to a gene: 8. The CDR3 extends over 15 amino acids. The CDR3 region is CASSLEPAGTYEQYF. The CDR3 coding sequence is TGTGCCAGCAGTTTAGAGCCAGCGGGAACCTACGAGCAGTACTTC.

This clonotype was seen repeatedly, ten times or more. The V call is TRBV12-3 or TRBV12-4, the J call TRBJ1-2; no reliable D call. V lost 3 bases and J 4 bases, leaving 6 bases between the germline ends. The length of the CDR3 is 12 residues. The CDR3 here is CASSLTVYGYTF. The CDR3 region has the DNA TGTGCCAGCAGTTTGACGGTCTATGGCTACACCTTC.

The genes are TRBV3-1 and TRBJ2-7, with 8 bases aligning to TRBD2. Per germline, CDR1 LGHDT and CDR2 YNNKEL (reference sequence). Trimming removed 5 bases from V and 4 bases from J; junction bases left unmatched: 10. The CDR3 is 15 residues long. The CDR3 bases are TGTGCCAGCAGCGAGCGACTAGCGCAAACGTACGAGCAGTACTTC. Translating it yields CASSERLAQTYEQYF.

This clonotype has only a few counts. The V call is TRBV28, the J call TRBJ2-1, with 7 bases lining up with TRBD2. Germline V gene lookup returns CDR1 MDHEN and CDR2 SYDVKM. The CDR3 covers 18 residues. With 2 bases clipped from V and 0 bases from J, the junction kept 10 bases outside the gene matches. CDR3 residues: CASSLPGLVGFSYNEQFF. In DNA form, the CDR3 reads TGTGCCAGCAGTTTACCCGGACTAGTAGGTTTCTCCTACAATGAGCAGTTCTTC.

This clonotype was recorded many times. This sequence joins TRBV25-1 and TRBJ1-1; 8 bases are a match to TRBD1. This CDR3 comprises 17 residues. Germline V lookup: CDR1 MGHDK, CDR2 SYGVNS. Losses at the gene ends were 1 base for V and 0 bases for J; bases not matched to a gene: 7. In DNA, the CDR3 is TGTGCCAGCAGTGAATGGGGGACAGGAGACATGAACACTGAAGCTTTCTTT. Its protein product is CASSEWGTGDMNTEAFF.

This clonotype has ten or more counts. The gene calls are TRBV29-1 and TRBJ2-7, with 8 bases identical to TRBD1. V was pared by 7 bases and J by 5 bases, with 10 bases of the junction left unmatched. The CDR3 has 13 residues. CDR1 and CDR2 from the germline V gene are SQVTM and ANQGSEA. This CDR3 is CSATEGQGNEQYF. The CDR3 DNA is TGCAGCGCCACCGAAGGACAGGGAAACGAGCAGTACTTC.

Comment on this clonotype: The junction and the germline gene differ at one end; a read error may be behind it. This chain uses TRBV27 with TRBJ1-5, with 8 nucleotides matching TRBD1. The length of the CDR3 is 15 residues. Looked up from germline, CDR1 is MNHEY and CDR2 is SMNVEV (reference sequence). CDR3 sequence: CTSRPGQGGNQPQHF. The CDR3 DNA follows: TGTACCAGCAGACCAGGACAGGGCGGAAATCAGCCCCAGCATTTT.

This chain links TRBV10-1 with TRBJ2-3; D gene unclear. Germline values: CDR1 WNHNN, CDR2 SYGVQD (reference sequence). The CDR3 covers 16 residues. V lost 4 bases, J lost 0 bases, and 14 bases lay in between. The CDR3 sequence: CASSVLPSVSTDTQYF. The CDR3, as DNA: TGCGCCAGCAGTGTACTCCCGAGCGTGAGCACAGATACGCAGTATTTT.

In its sample, this clonotype was seen many times. The J gene is TRBJ2-1, the V gene TRBV19; TRBD2 matches 8 bases. V lost 4 bases to trimming and J lost 6 bases; unmatched junction nucleotides: 5. Germline V gene lookup returns CDR1 LNHDA and CDR2 SQIVND (reference sequence). The CDR3 length is 14 residues. CDR3 bases: TGTGCCAGTAGTACCGGACTAGCAGCCAATGAGCAGTTCTTC. Its translation: CASSTGLAANEQFF.